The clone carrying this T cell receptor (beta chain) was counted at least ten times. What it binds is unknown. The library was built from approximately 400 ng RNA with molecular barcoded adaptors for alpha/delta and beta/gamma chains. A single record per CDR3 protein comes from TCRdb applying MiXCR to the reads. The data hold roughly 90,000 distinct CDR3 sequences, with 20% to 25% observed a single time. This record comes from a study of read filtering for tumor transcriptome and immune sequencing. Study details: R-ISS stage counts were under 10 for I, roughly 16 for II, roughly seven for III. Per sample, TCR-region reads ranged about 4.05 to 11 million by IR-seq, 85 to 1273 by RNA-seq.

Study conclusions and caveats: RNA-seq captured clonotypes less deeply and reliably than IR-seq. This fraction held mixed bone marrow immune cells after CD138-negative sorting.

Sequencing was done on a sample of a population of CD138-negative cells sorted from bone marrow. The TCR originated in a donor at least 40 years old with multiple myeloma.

The DNA for the CDR3 is TGCAGTGCGAGAAACAGGGGCCACGAGCAGTACTTC. Residues: CSARNRGHEQYF. This chain joins TRBV20-1 and TRBJ2-7; 7 nucleotides align to TRBD1. Germline assignment: CDR1 DFQATT and CDR2 SNEGSKA (reference sequence). V gave up 6 bases and J gave up 5 bases; unmatched junction bases: 7. The CDR3 is made up of 12 amino acids.